This T cell receptor (beta chain) was sequenced in a study of blood T cell repertoires in COVID-19. Background on the study: The United States, Italy and Spain supplied acute and convalescent COVID-19 samples. PBMCs, B-cell-depleted T cells, or T cells provided the cDNA or gDNA that made up the material.

In the original workflow: Reference gene primer amplification in the assay estimated nucleated cell counts. Sequencing used immunoSEQ multiplex PCR; TCRdb keeps in-frame clones, though not all of them. Clone size and the V and J calls come from that table; the DNA yielded D and trimming. The profile shows approximately 360,000 clones, roughly 89% of them singletons. This clone has just a few counts. The CDR3 is 17 amino acids. Trimming removed 2 bases from V and 0 bases from J; junction bases left unmatched: 7. The TCR sequence derives from a man between 18 and 35 years old with active or convalescent COVID-19. The source material was peripheral blood. This chain connects TRBV6-7 to TRBJ1-3; 7 bases agree with TRBD1. TRBV6-7 counts as an open reading frame of uncertain function. The CDR3 loop reads CASSYPRTGLSGNTIYF. The DNA for the CDR3 is TGTGCCAGCAGTTACCCGCGGACAGGCCTCTCTGGAAACACCATATATTTT.